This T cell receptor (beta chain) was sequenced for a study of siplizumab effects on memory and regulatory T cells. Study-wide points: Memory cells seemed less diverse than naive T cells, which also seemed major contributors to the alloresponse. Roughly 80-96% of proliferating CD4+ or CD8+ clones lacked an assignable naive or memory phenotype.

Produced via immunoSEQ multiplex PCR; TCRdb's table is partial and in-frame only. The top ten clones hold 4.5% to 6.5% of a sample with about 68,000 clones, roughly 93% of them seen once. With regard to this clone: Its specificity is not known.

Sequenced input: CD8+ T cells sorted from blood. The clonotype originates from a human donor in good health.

The CDR3 DNA reads as TGTGCCAGCAGCTCCCGGGTCACAGATACGCAGTATTTT. It translates to CASSSRVTDTQYF. The chain uses TRBV13 and TRBJ2-3; D unclear. V lost 4 bases and J 2 bases, leaving 7 bases between the germline ends. Germline CDR1 PRHDT, CDR2 FYEKMQ (reference sequence). This CDR3 has 13 amino acids.